This entry concerns a single T cell receptor (beta chain). CDR3 length: 16 amino acids. Trimming took 2 bases from V and 2 from J, leaving 14 bases between them. The germline gives CDR1 LNHNV, CDR2 YYDKDF (reference sequence). These data are taken from a study of blood T cell repertoires in COVID-19. About the study: Samples taken during acute and convalescent COVID-19 were collected in the United States, Italy and Spain.

Authors' analysis steps: Nucleated cell counts were estimated from reference gene primer amplification. Sequencing used immunoSEQ multiplex PCR; TCRdb keeps in-frame clones, though not all of them. V, J and clone size are taken as reported in that table, and D and trimming were inferred from the DNA itself. The sample shows approximately 340,000 clones, roughly 92% of them seen only once. Which cohort a participant joined came from the clinical history participants gave. Participants classified as exposed had met a COVID-19 case within 2 weeks before study entry. Sequences were obtained from PBMCs or T cells enriched from blood (not recorded which). V is TRBV15 and J is TRBJ2-3; weak D call: TRBD2 (5 bases). This TCR came from a woman between 40 and 50 years old who had been exposed to COVID-19. Here the CDR3 DNA reads TGTGCCACCAGCAGAAGGTCTAGGGAGTTCACAGATACGCAGTATTTT. Encoded protein: CATSRRSREFTDTQYF.